One and the same sample provided the 25 T cell receptor beta chains below, sequenced in a study of blood T cell repertoires in COVID-19 (dated by TCRdb to 2019 to 2021). Libraries were made using the immunoSEQ multiplex PCR assay. In its TCRdb copy, this immuneACCESS table keeps in-frame sequences only and misses some clones. Where compared with another copy, unresolved V genes explain less than half of these, and the others have no known cause. The sample table holds about 300,000 clones, of which around 88% were seen once. The ten top clones hold around 1.2% of the sample. The specimen was peripheral blood. The source is a woman between 50 and 59 years old with acute or convalescent COVID-19.

This clone was seen a handful of times. This chain connects TRBV5-1 to TRBJ2-3, with D perhaps matching TRBD1 (6 bases). Germline V lookup: CDR1 SGHRS, CDR2 YFSETQ. The V end was cut by 4 bases, the J end by 3 bases, with 9 bases between. The CDR3 is 13 residues long. The CDR3 protein is CASSPTGTDTQYF. The CDR3 region has the DNA TGCGCCAGCAGCCCCACAGGGACAGATACGCAGTATTTT.

There are a few counts of this clone. The chain recombines TRBV19 with TRBJ2-2; 10 nucleotides line up with TRBD1. The CDR3 is made up of 16 amino acids. V lost 5 bases, J lost 5 bases, and 8 bases stayed unmatched. CDR1 is LNHDA, CDR2 SQIVND, per germline (reference sequence). CDR3 residues: CASSRWGQGRTGELFF. Written as DNA, the CDR3 is TGTGCCAGTAGTCGATGGGGACAGGGGAGGACCGGGGAGCTGTTTTTT. Full variable domain (outside the CDR3, taken from reference TRBV19 and TRBJ2-2): DGGITQSPKYLFRKEGQNVTLSCEQNLNHDAMYWYRQDPGQGLRLIYYSQIVNDFQKGDIAEGYSVSREKKESFPLTVTSAQKNPTAFYLCASSRWGQGRTGELFFGEGSRLTVL.

The J gene is TRBJ1-3, the V gene TRBV18, with TRBD1 identical over 9 bases. CDR1 and CDR2 from the germline V gene are KGHSH and LQKENI. The ends lost 3 bases at V and 2 bases at J; junction bases unmatched: 8. The CDR3 sequence is 17 residues long. CDR3 in amino acids: CASSPRTGDNTGNTIYF. The CDR3 DNA is TGTGCCAGCTCACCCAGGACAGGGGATAATACTGGAAACACCATATATTTT. Looking up the rest from reference TRBV18 and TRBJ1-3 gives the full variable domain: NAGVMQNPRHLVRRRGQEARLRCSPMKGHSHVYWYRQLPEEGLKFMVYLQKENIIDESGMPKERFSAEFPKEGPSILRIQQVVRGDSAAYFCASSPRTGDNTGNTIYFGEGSWLTVV.

This sequence joins TRBV2 and TRBJ2-1, with 9 bases fitting TRBD1. This CDR3 has 14 residues. The trim removed 6 bases at V and 6 bases at J, leaving 6 bases unmatched. Per the germline V gene, CDR1 is SNHLY and CDR2 is FYNNEI. The CDR3 sequence: CASRRDRDSNEQFF. The CDR3 DNA is TGTGCCAGCAGGAGGGACAGGGATTCCAATGAGCAGTTCTTC.

The J gene is TRBJ2-1, the V gene TRBV5-1; 8 bases align to TRBD2. Germline-derived CDR1 and CDR2 are SGHRS and YFSETQ. The CDR3 consists of 18 residues. Trimming took 0 bases from V and 8 from J; bases not matched to a gene: 16. CDR3 residues: CASSLALSSRLALDEQFF. In DNA form, the CDR3 reads TGCGCCAGCAGCTTGGCCTTGTCTTCGAGACTAGCGCTTGATGAGCAGTTCTTC.

This sequence joins TRBV7-9 and TRBJ1-4; no definite D call. CDR3 size: 17 residues. Germline-derived CDR1 and CDR2 are SEHNR and FQNEAQ (reference sequence). Trimming cost V 1 base and J 1 base, with 13 bases left between them. This chain's CDR3 is CASSLGHPAQTNEKLFF. CDR3 nucleotides: TGTGCCAGCAGCTTAGGACACCCAGCCCAAACTAATGAAAAACTGTTTTTT.

The CDR3 here is CASSLQPRGAVGNTIYF. CDR3 bases: TGTGCCAGCAGTTTACAACCGCGGGGCGCCGTTGGAAACACCATATATTTT. This chain connects TRBV27 to TRBJ1-3, with D perhaps TRBD1 (5 bases). The CDR3 contains 17 residues. Deletions cut 2 bases from V and 3 bases from J, with 17 bases between. Germline CDR1 is MNHEY and CDR2 is SMNVEV (reference sequence).

This clone was picked up a small number of times. The chain combines TRBV7-2 with TRBJ2-7, with TRBD1 matching over 9 bases. Germline CDR1 reads SGHTA; CDR2 reads FQGNSA. J was trimmed by 5 bases and V by 5 bases; bases with no gene match: 7. The CDR3 contains 14 residues. The CDR3 sequence: CASSDGQGIDEQYF. The CDR3 DNA follows: TGTGCCAGCAGCGACGGACAGGGGATAGACGAGCAGTACTTC.

The chain has TRBV6-4 and TRBJ1-1; TRBD1 might be the D (5 bases). The CDR3 has 14 amino acids. CDR1 is MRHNA, CDR2 SNTAGT, per germline. V lost 0 bases, J lost 4 bases, and 9 bases lay in between. CDR3 nucleotides: TGTGCCAGCAGTGACTCGCGACAGCCCACTGAAGCTTTCTTT. It specifies CASSDSRQPTEAFF.

The rearrangement joins TRBV27 to TRBJ2-7; 12 nucleotides agree with TRBD2. With V trimmed by 5 bases and J by 1 base, 6 bases remained unmatched. The V gene's germline CDR1 is MNHEY and CDR2 SMNVEV (reference sequence). The CDR3 runs 16 residues. CDR3 sequence: CASSTRTSGNSYEQYF. CDR3 sequence (DNA): TGTGCCAGCAGTACCAGGACTAGCGGGAATTCCTACGAGCAGTACTTC.

CDR3 bases: TGTGCCAGCAGCCCGCAGACAGGGGGACTTTCACCCCTCCACTTT. It is translated as CASSPQTGGLSPLHF. The J gene is TRBJ1-6, the V gene TRBV11-2, with 9 positions matching TRBD1. This CDR3 region has 15 residues. V shed 5 bases and J 9 bases; nucleotides not matched to a gene: 8. The germline V gene has CDR1 SGHAT and CDR2 FQNNGV.

This chain uses TRBV5-5 with TRBJ1-1, with 11 bases identical to TRBD1. The V gene's germline CDR1 is SGHKS and CDR2 YYEKEE (reference sequence). The J segment lost 5 bases and the V segment lost 4 bases, leaving 10 bases of the junction unmatched. The CDR3 spans 16 residues. The DNA of the CDR3 is TGTGCCAGCAGCCAAACCGTGGACAGGGGGCGTACTGAAGCTTTCTTT. It specifies CASSQTVDRGRTEAFF.

V and J are TRBV29-1 and TRBJ2-7; 8 bases fit TRBD1. With V trimmed by 6 bases and J by 7 bases, 8 bases remained unmatched. Per germline, CDR1 SQVTM and CDR2 ANQGSEA. The CDR3 spans 12 residues. CDR3 in amino acids: CSVVDRGWEQYV. Written as DNA, the CDR3 is TGCAGCGTCGTAGACAGGGGCTGGGAGCAGTACGTC.

This chain uses TRBV19 with TRBJ2-1; possibly TRBD2 for D (5 bases). V gave up 0 bases and J gave up 2 bases, with 11 bases separating them. The germline CDR1 and CDR2 sequences are LNHDA and SQIVND (reference sequence). The CDR3 length is 16 residues. CDR3 amino acids: CASSIDPSGTYNEQFF. DNA for the CDR3: TGTGCCAGTAGTATAGATCCGTCGGGAACCTACAATGAGCAGTTCTTC.

This clone was detected only once. The chain joins TRBV6-6 to TRBJ1-1; possibly TRBD1 for D (6 bases). Germline loops: CDR1 MNHNY, CDR2 SVGAGI (reference sequence). CDR3 length equals 14 residues. V was clipped by 5 bases and J by 0 bases, with 10 bases between them. CDR3: CASSTQGLNTEAFF. The CDR3 nucleotides read TGTGCCAGCAGTACACAGGGTTTGAACACTGAAGCTTTCTTT.

The chain joins TRBV29-1 to TRBJ1-2; TRBD1 matches 7 bases. The CDR3 spans 12 residues. J gave up 4 bases and V 7 bases, and 6 bases lay outside the gene matches. CDR1 is SQVTM, CDR2 ANQGSEA, per germline. CDR3 sequence: CSAPGGGYGYTF. As DNA, the CDR3 is TGCAGCGCCCCAGGGGGTGGCTATGGCTACACCTTC. Full variable domain (remainder filled in from reference TRBV29-1 and TRBJ1-2): SAVISQKPSRDICQRGTSLTIQCQVDSQVTMMFWYRQQPGQSLTLIATANQGSEATYESGFVIDKFPISRPNLTFSTLTVSNMSPEDSSIYLCSAPGGGYGYTFGSGTRLTVV.

V usage is TRBV6-6 and J usage is TRBJ1-1; D possibly corresponds to TRBD1 (5 bases). Trimming shortened V by 6 bases and J by 4 bases, and 15 bases separated the two germline ends. The CDR3 runs 14 residues. CDR1 is MNHNY and CDR2 is SVGAGI in the germline V gene (reference sequence). In DNA, the CDR3 is TGTGCCAGCAGCACGACAGATCAGACCACTGAAGCTTTCTTT. Residues: CASSTTDQTTEAFF.

CDR3 region: CASSLGRNSPLHF. CDR3 nucleotides: TGTGCCAGCAGTTTGGGCCGTAATTCACCCCTCCACTTT. This chain links TRBV27 with TRBJ1-6, with D unclear. The germline CDR1 and CDR2 sequences are MNHEY and SMNVEV (reference sequence). The CDR3 is 13 residues long. V was trimmed by 3 bases and J by 6 bases, leaving 6 bases between them.

The chain recombines TRBV27 with TRBJ1-2; 8 positions agree with TRBD1. V was pared by 2 bases and J by 8 bases, with 7 bases of the junction left unmatched. Germline assignment: CDR1 MNHEY and CDR2 SMNVEV (reference sequence). The length of the CDR3 is 14 residues. The CDR3 coding sequence is TGTGCCAGCAGTTTAGGCCAGGGGGCGCGGGGCTACACCTTC. It translates to CASSLGQGARGYTF.

In this sample, this clone turned up a few times. This rearrangement joins TRBV10-1 to TRBJ2-4; D may be TRBD2 (6 bases). CDR1 is WNHNN and CDR2 is SYGVQD in the germline V gene (reference sequence). V was cut by 9 bases and J by 12 bases, with 9 bases left in between. This CDR3 comprises 9 residues. The CDR3 sequence: CARGTCQYF. The CDR3 DNA reads TGCGCCAGAGGGACTTGTCAGTACTTC.

V and J are TRBV2 and TRBJ2-7; TRBD2 agrees at 11 bases. This CDR3 region has 13 residues. Trimming removed 10 bases from V and 5 bases from J; junction bases left unmatched: 7. CDR1 and CDR2 from the germline V gene are SNHLY and FYNNEI. The DNA for the CDR3 is TGTGCCACCACACTAGCGGGAGAGAACGAGCAGTACTTC. Translating it yields CATTLAGENEQYF.

The V call is TRBV5-4, the J call TRBJ1-2; tentative D call: TRBD1 (5 bases). This CDR3 spans 15 amino acids. CDR1 and CDR2 (germline): SGHNT, YYREEE (reference sequence). V was cut by 4 bases and J by 4 bases, with 17 bases left in between. Here the CDR3 DNA reads TGTGCCAGCAGCCCAGCACAGGAACGCGGCTATGGCTACACCTTC. This encodes CASSPAQERGYGYTF.

To note about this clone: Mismatch with germline at one junction end may stem from a read error. This chain links TRBV7-2 with TRBJ2-3, with D possibly TRBD2 on 5 matching bases. The CDR3 length is 13 residues. The V gene's germline CDR1 is SGHTA and CDR2 FQGNSA. The CDR3 sequence is CASSSLDARVGDF. The CDR3 DNA reads TGTGCCAGCAGCTCACTGGACGCGCGGGTCGGGGATTTT.

The chain links TRBV7-2 to TRBJ2-7, with 11 bases identical to TRBD2. CDR1 SGHTA and CDR2 FQGNSA come from the germline V gene. The length of the CDR3 is 14 residues. Trimming took 4 bases from V and 3 from J; bases not matched to a gene: 2. CDR3 region: CASSSGLAGYEQYF. The CDR3 nucleotides read TGTGCCAGCAGCTCAGGACTAGCGGGCTACGAGCAGTACTTC. Using reference TRBV7-2 and TRBJ2-7 for the parts outside the CDR3, the full variable domain is GAGVSQSPSNKVTEKGKDVELRCDPISGHTALYWYRQSLGQGLEFLIYFQGNSAPDKSGLPSDRFSAERTGGSVSTLTIQRTQQEDSAVYLCASSSGLAGYEQYFGPGTRLTVT.

The genes are TRBV28 and TRBJ1-2, with D perhaps matching TRBD1 (5 bases). CDR1 and CDR2 from the germline V gene are MDHEN and SYDVKM. Trimming stripped 7 bases from V and 8 bases from J, with 23 bases between. This CDR3 spans 15 amino acids. The CDR3 region has the DNA TGTGCCAGCACTCCCCCGGACAACCTCCGAGGCGGCTACACCTTC. Translation gives CASTPPDNLRGGYTF.